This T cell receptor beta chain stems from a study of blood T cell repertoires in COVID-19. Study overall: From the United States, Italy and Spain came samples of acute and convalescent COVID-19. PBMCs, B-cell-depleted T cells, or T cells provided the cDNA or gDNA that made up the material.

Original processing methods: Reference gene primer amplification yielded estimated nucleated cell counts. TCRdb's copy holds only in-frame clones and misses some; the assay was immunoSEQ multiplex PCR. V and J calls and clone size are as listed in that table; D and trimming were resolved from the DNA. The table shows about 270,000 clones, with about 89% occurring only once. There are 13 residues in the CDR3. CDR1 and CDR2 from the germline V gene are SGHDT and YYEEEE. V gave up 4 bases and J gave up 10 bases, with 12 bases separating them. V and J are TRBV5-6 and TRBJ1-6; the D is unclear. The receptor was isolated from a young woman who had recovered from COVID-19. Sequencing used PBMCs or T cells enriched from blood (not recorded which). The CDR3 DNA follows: TGTGCCAGCAGCCGGGAGGCCCGGTCACCCCTCCACTTT. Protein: CASSREARSPLHF.